The 31 T cell receptor beta chains listed next were all sequenced from one sample in a study of tumor and adjacent non-tumor tissue in lung cancer. TCRbeta libraries were built with three rounds of nested PCR, modified from ARM-PCR. TCRdb itself ran the multiplex PCR reads through MiXCR, one entry per CDR3 protein. The sample includes about 48,000 distinct CDR3 sequences, 55% to 65% seen only once; the top ten take 30%. This sample's RNA came from whole unsorted tissue. This non-tumor lung sample came from over 3 cm beyond the tumor edge. The specimen sequenced was distant non-tumor lung tissue. These TCRs come from a woman aged 70-85 years with non-small cell lung cancer.

With respect to this clonotype: Relative to the germline gene, one junction end is altered; a read error may explain this. The chain recombines TRBV6-5 with TRBJ1-2; no firm D call. Germline CDR1 MNHEY, CDR2 SVGAGI. This CDR3 contains 13 residues. CDR3 amino acids: CVSRPAGEYGYTF. CDR3 sequence (DNA): TGTGTCAGCAGACCCGCAGGAGAATATGGTTACACCTTC.

This clonotype appeared many times. The chain uses TRBV12-3 or TRBV12-4 and TRBJ2-5; 10 bases align to TRBD1. Germline trimming cut 6 bases from V and 9 bases from J; bases unmatched to any gene: 10. This CDR3 spans 14 amino acids. As DNA, the CDR3 is TGTGCCAGCAGACCCTCGACAGGGGGCGAGGCCCAGTACTTC. It yields the protein CASRPSTGGEAQYF.

On this clonotype: One end of the junction is discordant with germline, which a read error may explain. This sequence joins TRBV29-1 and TRBJ2-7; 9 bases are shared with TRBD1. CDR3 length: 16 residues. Germline assignment: CDR1 SQVTM and CDR2 ANQGSEA. This CDR3 is CSVISGTGSWDYEQCF. The CDR3 nucleotides are TGCAGCGTTATCTCCGGGACAGGGTCTTGGGACTACGAGCAGTGCTTC.

This clonotype was counted between two and nine times. A read error may be the cause here, since a much bigger clone is one base away. This sequence joins TRBV7-8 and TRBJ1-5; D may be TRBD1 (5 bases). This CDR3 has 15 residues. The germline gives CDR1 SGHVS, CDR2 FQNEAQ. The CDR3 nucleotides read TGTGCCAGCAGCCCCGGGGGGTGGCGCAATCAGCTCCAGCATTTT. This encodes CASSPGGWRNQLQHF.

For this clonotype: Compared with germline, one end of the junction differs, possibly owing to a read error. The chain recombines TRBV4-1 with TRBJ2-7; perhaps D is TRBD1 or TRBD2 (5 bases each). The germline V gene has CDR1 MGHRA and CDR2 YSYEKL. CDR3 length: 15 residues. The DNA for the CDR3 is TGCGCCAGCAGACAAGAGGGTAGGGGAATCTACGAGCAGTACTTC. Translating gives CASRQEGRGIYEQYF.

The chain has TRBV29-1 and TRBJ1-1; 7 bases align to TRBD1. CDR3 length equals 14 residues. Per germline, CDR1 SQVTM and CDR2 ANQGSEA. The trim removed 8 bases at V and 0 bases at J, leaving 9 bases unmatched. The CDR3 nucleotides are TGCAGCACTAAAACAGGGGCGGTGAACACTGAAGCTTTCTTT. Its translation: CSTKTGAVNTEAFF.

The chain couples TRBV30 to TRBJ2-2, with 9 bases lining up with TRBD1. CDR1 and CDR2 (germline): GTSNPN, SVGIG (reference sequence). With V trimmed by 2 bases and J by 5 bases, 6 bases remained unmatched. CDR3 length: 15 amino acids. The CDR3 nucleotides are TGTGCCTGGAGTTACCGGGACAGGGTTACCGGGGAGCTGTTTTTT. Translating gives CAWSYRDRVTGELFF.

This clonotype has only one observation. Germline is not matched at one junction end, which may reflect a read error. The rearrangement joins TRBV28 to TRBJ2-3; D is unclear. Germline V gene lookup returns CDR1 MDHEN and CDR2 SYDVKM. The CDR3 consists of 14 residues. The CDR3 loop is CASSSAPPIDTQYF. Here the CDR3 DNA reads TGTGCCAGTAGTTCCGCACCTCCCATAGATACGCAGTATTTT.

As to this clonotype: Possible read error: a much larger clone is one base away. The chain links TRBV28 to TRBJ2-7; D is undetermined. This CDR3 has 16 residues. Trimming stripped 10 bases from V and 2 bases from J, with 24 bases between. Germline V CDR1 and CDR2: MDHEN, SYDVKM. Here the CDR3 reads CANRVQMGTLPYEQYF. CDR3 DNA sequence: TGTGCCAACAGAGTACAGATGGGAACTCTTCCCTACGAGCAGTACTTC.

This clonotype has more than one count but fewer than ten. Just one base apart from a much larger clone, this may be a read error. The CDR3 coding sequence is TGTGCCAGCTGGCCCCTCACAGGGTTCATTGAAGCTTTCTTT. This translates into CASWPLTGFIEAFF. V and J are TRBV28 and TRBJ1-1; D may be TRBD1 (6 bases). From germline, CDR1 is MDHEN and CDR2 SYDVKM. The CDR3 length is 14 residues. Trimming took 8 bases from V and 7 from J, leaving 20 bases between them.

The table lists this clonotype with a few counts. A much larger clone is a single base away; this may be a read error. The DNA for the CDR3 is TGTGCCATCAGTGAGTCAGGACAGGGGATCTATGGCTACACCTTC. Its protein is CAISESGQGIYGYTF. The chain combines TRBV10-3 with TRBJ1-2, with TRBD1 matching 9 bases. Germline V lookup: CDR1 ENHRY, CDR2 SYGVKD. With 0 bases clipped from V and 4 bases from J, the junction kept 3 bases outside the gene matches. This CDR3 is 15 amino acids long.

A note on this clonotype: A much larger clone differs from this one at a single base, so this may be a read error. The V and J genes are TRBV11-2 and TRBJ2-3, with D hard to call. CDR1 is SGHAT, CDR2 FQNNGV, per germline. The germline V and J ends were trimmed by 5 bases and 2 bases, with 17 bases remaining between them. CDR3 length: 16 amino acids. CDR3 region: CASSPRIGENTDTQYF. The DNA of the CDR3 is TGTGCCAGCAGCCCCAGGATAGGAGAGAACACAGATACGCAGTATTTT. The full variable domain, in which reference TRBV11-2 and TRBJ2-3 provide the parts outside the CDR3, is EAGVAQSPRYKIIEKRQSVAFWCNPISGHATLYWYQQILGQGPKLLIQFQNNGVVDDSQLPKDRFSAERLKGVDSTLKIQPAKLEDSAVYLCASSPRIGENTDTQYFGPGTRLTVL.

To note about this clonotype: A junction boundary mismatches the germline segment, possibly from a read error. The chain joins TRBV28 to TRBJ2-2, with 10 bases lining up with TRBD2. The CDR3 is 13 residues long. Germline-derived CDR1 and CDR2 are MDHEN and SYDVKM. This CDR3 is CASGRAVTGKLFF. The CDR3, as DNA: TGCGCCAGCGGGAGGGCCGTGACCGGGAAGCTGTTTTTT.

This chain uses TRBV6-2 or TRBV6-3 with TRBJ2-1; D might be TRBD2 (5 bases). Trimming left V 7 bases short and J 9 bases short, with 22 bases between. CDR3 length: 15 amino acids. CDR1 and CDR2 (germline): MNHEY, SVGEGT. CDR3 nucleotides: TGTGCCAGCAATTATGGCGAGAGGGAATCAAGTGAGCAGTTCTTC. As protein: CASNYGERESSEQFF.

V usage is TRBV11-2 and J usage is TRBJ2-2; D might be TRBD1 (5 bases). Per germline, CDR1 SGHAT and CDR2 FQNNGV. V was shortened by 1 base and J by 0 bases, with 9 bases between the two germline ends. The CDR3 is 16 amino acids. Here the CDR3 reads CASSLGVGANTGELFF. CDR3 in DNA: TGTGCCAGCAGCTTAGGCGTAGGGGCGAACACCGGGGAGCTGTTTTTT.

This clonotype was detected only once. Possible read error: a much larger clone is one base away. The chain couples TRBV2 to TRBJ2-3; 10 bases are shared with TRBD2. The CDR3 spans 14 residues. With V trimmed by 10 bases and J by 2 bases, 6 bases remained unmatched. Germline CDR1 reads SNHLY; CDR2 reads FYNNEI. This CDR3 is CATGLADNTDTQYF. CDR3 DNA: TGTGCCACTGGACTAGCGGATAACACAGATACGCAGTATTTT.

This clonotype is deemed medium-sized. This rearrangement joins TRBV29-1 to TRBJ2-3, with a tentative D call TRBD2 (6 bases). The V end lost 4 bases, the J end lost 5 bases, and 10 bases lay between the germline ends. CDR3 size: 12 residues. Germline V lookup: CDR1 SQVTM, CDR2 ANQGSEA. The CDR3 loop reads CSVVPRGDTQYF. CDR3 nucleotides: TGCAGCGTTGTCCCGCGGGGAGATACGCAGTATTTT.

With regard to this clonotype: A read error is possible here, since a much larger clone lies one base away. The chain is built from TRBV5-1 and TRBJ2-7, with a possible D match to TRBD2 (5 bases). This CDR3 region has 15 residues. Germline V CDR1 and CDR2: SGHRS, YFSETQ. The CDR3 is CPSSGYKGVDYEQYF. For the CDR3, the DNA is TGCCCCAGCAGCGGATACAAGGGTGTGGACTACGAGCAGTACTTC.

Notes on this clonotype: The junction shows a germline mismatch at one end, possibly a read error. This chain joins TRBV5-4 and TRBJ2-1, with 8 bases identical to TRBD2. Germline CDR1 is SGHNT and CDR2 is YYREEE (reference sequence). The CDR3 length is 15 residues. The CDR3 region is CAGSLGLAGGGEQFF. CDR3 nucleotide sequence: TGTGCCGGCAGTTTGGGGCTAGCGGGCGGCGGGGAGCAGTTCTTC.

A remark on this clonotype: The conserved final phenylalanine or tryptophan is absent from the CDR3, which likely points to a read error. The chain joins TRBV28 to TRBJ2-7, with 9 positions matching TRBD2. The germline gives CDR1 MDHEN, CDR2 SYDVKM. The CDR3 sequence is 14 residues long. Trimming cost V 8 bases and J 4 bases; bases outside gene matches: 9. Here the CDR3 reads CASLAGGDMYEQYL. As DNA, the CDR3 is TGTGCCAGCCTGGCGGGAGGGGATATGTACGAGCAGTACCTC.

This clonotype was recorded once. This chain joins TRBV6-6 and TRBJ2-1; D may be TRBD2 (6 bases). This CDR3 contains 16 residues. Germline values: CDR1 MNHNY, CDR2 SVGAGI (reference sequence). V lost 5 bases and J lost 3, with 17 bases in between. This CDR3 reads CASSMTSGRFYNEQFF. CDR3 bases: TGTGCCAGCAGTATGACTAGTGGGAGGTTCTACAATGAGCAGTTCTTC.

This clonotype has only a few counts. The junction shows a germline mismatch at one end, possibly a read error. V is TRBV6-1 and J is TRBJ2-3; TRBD1 aligns across 10 bases. This CDR3 contains 15 residues. CDR1 and CDR2 (germline): MNHNS, SASEGT. The CDR3 bases are TGTGCCAGCAGGAATAACCGGGACAGGGGAGATGCGCAGTATTTT. Translating it yields CASRNNRDRGDAQYF.

The chain employs TRBV6-2 or TRBV6-3 and TRBJ2-5; a weak D match, TRBD2 (6 bases). The germline V gene has CDR1 MNHEY and CDR2 SVGEGT. Deletions cut 5 bases from V and 2 bases from J, with 18 bases between. This CDR3 comprises 16 residues. CDR3 residues: CASSGTSRSGQETQYF. CDR3 DNA sequence: TGTGCCAGCAGTGGTACCAGCAGGAGCGGGCAAGAGACCCAGTACTTC.

V and J are TRBV24-1 and TRBJ2-2; no definite D call. The V and J ends lost 2 bases and 7 bases respectively, with 13 bases between them. CDR3 length: 15 residues. CDR1 KGHDR and CDR2 SFDVKD come from the germline V gene. The CDR3: CATSDSFGTNGELFF. In DNA, the CDR3 is TGTGCCACCAGTGATTCCTTCGGCACAAACGGGGAGCTGTTTTTT.

By share, this clonotype counts as medium-sized. The CDR3 loop is CASSFGTNSYNEQFF. The CDR3 bases are TGTGCCAGCAGCTTCGGGACTAACTCCTACAATGAGCAGTTCTTC. V and J are TRBV11-3 and TRBJ2-1; 7 positions match TRBD2. Trimming at V came to 3 bases and at J to 0 bases, leaving 2 bases not matched to a gene. The CDR3 is 15 amino acids. Germline CDR1 SGHNT, CDR2 YENEEA.

This sequence joins TRBV24-1 and TRBJ2-1; D may be TRBD2 (5 bases). This CDR3 is built from 15 residues. Germline CDR1 reads KGHDR; CDR2 reads SFDVKD. Trimming took off 5 bases at V and 2 bases at J, with 12 bases between the two ends. CDR3 region: CATSVRRGPYNEQFF. The CDR3 DNA reads as TGTGCCACCAGTGTGAGGAGAGGGCCCTACAATGAGCAGTTCTTC.

The table lists this clonotype with a count of one. A read error may produce the germline difference seen at one junction end. CDR3 loop: CASSPTSGRADAQYF. Written as DNA, the CDR3 is TGCGCCAGCAGCCCCACTAGCGGGAGGGCAGATGCGCAGTATTTT. The chain recombines TRBV5-1 with TRBJ2-3; 13 nucleotides match TRBD2. This CDR3 comprises 15 residues. CDR1 is SGHRS, CDR2 YFSETQ, per germline.

To note about this clonotype: A read error may explain this, as a much larger clone is one base away. Likely a read error: the CDR3 ends without its conserved phenylalanine or tryptophan. This rearrangement joins TRBV11-2 to TRBJ2-3; maybe TRBD1 (5 bases). V was shortened by 5 bases and J by 2 bases, with 17 bases between the two germline ends. The CDR3 loop spans 16 amino acids. CDR1 and CDR2 (germline): SGHAT, FQNNGV. In DNA, the CDR3 is TGTGCCAGCAGCCCCAGGGTAGGAGAGAACACAGATACGCAGTATCTT. Protein product: CASSPRVGENTDTQYL.

Only one count was recorded for this clonotype. One junction end disagrees with the germline gene, perhaps due to a read error. The chain carries TRBV30 and TRBJ2-3; D unresolved. Germline-derived CDR1 and CDR2 are GTSNPN and SVGIG (reference sequence). The CDR3 sequence is 13 residues long. CDR3: CASSDSTADTRYF. CDR3 in DNA: TGTGCCTCCAGTGATTCAACCGCAGATACGCGGTATTTT.

With regard to this clonotype: At one end, the junction sequence differs from germline, possibly due to a read error. The chain is built from TRBV7-8 and TRBJ2-2, with 7 bases identical to TRBD2. CDR1 SGHVS and CDR2 FQNEAQ come from the germline V gene. The length of the CDR3 is 15 residues. The CDR3 region is CASSRGRAGTGELFF. The CDR3 nucleotides read TGTGCCAGCAGCCGCGGGAGAGCTGGAACCGGGGAACTGTTTTTT.

The V and J genes are TRBV11-3 and TRBJ2-3; maybe TRBD2 (6 bases). The CDR3 is 17 residues long. The V gene lost 0 bases and the J gene lost 2 bases, with 15 bases spanning the gap. The germline V gene encodes CDR1 SGHNT and CDR2 YENEEA. CDR3 sequence reads: CASSLEGVLAPTDTQYF. The CDR3 region has the DNA TGTGCCAGCAGCTTAGAGGGGGTACTAGCCCCCACAGATACGCAGTATTTT.